Described below is a single T cell receptor (beta chain) sequence and its context. Next came a second PCR, run for 7 to 11 cycles, which used a sample-barcoded 5' primer along with a J-beta primer mix. TCRdb analysed the 5' RACE reads with MiXCR anew, one entry per CDR3 protein. The sample yields fewer than 1,000,000 distinct CDR3 sequences, about 42% seen once. This sample was included in a study of blood T cells in healthy people across ages. V lost 2 bases and J 7 bases, leaving 17 bases between the germline ends. The germline V gene encodes CDR1 KGHDR and CDR2 SFDVKD. This CDR3 has 15 residues. This clonotype was obtained from a man at least 80 years old in good health. The specimen sequenced was blood. The chain uses TRBV24-1 and TRBJ2-7; D possibly corresponds to TRBD2 (6 bases). The CDR3 DNA sequence: TGTGCCACCAGTGATTACGGGAGCACTTACAATGAGCAGTACTTC. Encoded protein: CATSDYGSTYNEQYF.